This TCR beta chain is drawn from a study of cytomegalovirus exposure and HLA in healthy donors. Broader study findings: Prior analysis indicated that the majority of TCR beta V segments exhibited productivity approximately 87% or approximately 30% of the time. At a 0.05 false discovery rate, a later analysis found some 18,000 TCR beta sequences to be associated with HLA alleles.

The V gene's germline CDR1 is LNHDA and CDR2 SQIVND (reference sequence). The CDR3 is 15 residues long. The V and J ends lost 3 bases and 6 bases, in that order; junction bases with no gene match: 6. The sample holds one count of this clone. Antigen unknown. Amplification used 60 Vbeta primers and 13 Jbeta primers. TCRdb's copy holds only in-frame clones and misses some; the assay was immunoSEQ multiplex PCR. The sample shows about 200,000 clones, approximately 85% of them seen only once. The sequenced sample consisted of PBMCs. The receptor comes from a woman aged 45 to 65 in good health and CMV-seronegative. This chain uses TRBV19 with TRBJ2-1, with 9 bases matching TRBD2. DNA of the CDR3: TGTGCCAGTAGTATTGTAGCGGGAGTTCGCAATGAGCAGTTCTTC. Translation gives CASSIVAGVRNEQFF. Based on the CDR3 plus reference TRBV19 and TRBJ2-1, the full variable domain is DGGITQSPKYLFRKEGQNVTLSCEQNLNHDAMYWYRQDPGQGLRLIYYSQIVNDFQKGDIAEGYSVSREKKESFPLTVTSAQKNPTAFYLCASSIVAGVRNEQFFGPGTRLTVL.